Following are 25 T cell receptor beta chains from one sample sequenced in a study of blood T cell repertoires in COVID-19. Repertoires were generated with immunoSEQ multiplex PCR, while TCRdb's copy carries only in-frame clones and drops some. The sample has around 300,000 clones, roughly 90% seen once. Sequencing was done on a sample of peripheral blood. These receptor sequences come from a woman under 40 with active or convalescent COVID-19.

The V gene is TRBV6-2 or TRBV6-3, the J gene TRBJ1-3; TRBD1 might be the D (6 bases). The ends were cut back, 0 bases at V and 0 bases at J, with 9 bases in the middle. This CDR3 is built from 16 residues. Germline lookup yields CDR1 MNHEY and CDR2 SVGEGT. In nucleotides, the CDR3 is TGTGCCAGCAGTTACTCGCTGGACAGCTCTGGAAACACCATATATTTT. This translates into CASSYSLDSSGNTIYF.

The chain carries TRBV18 and TRBJ1-2, with TRBD1 identical over 8 bases. Germline loops: CDR1 KGHSH, CDR2 LQKENI. The CDR3 covers 15 residues. V lost 3 bases and J lost 0; bases outside the gene matches: 3. CDR3 DNA sequence: TGTGCCAGCTCACCGACAGGGGAGCCTAACTATGGCTACACCTTC. Protein product: CASSPTGEPNYGYTF.

J is TRBJ1-1 and V is TRBV28; tentative D call: TRBD1 (5 bases). The V end lost 7 bases, the J end lost 6 bases, and 18 bases lay between the germline ends. The CDR3 is 14 residues long. Germline values: CDR1 MDHEN, CDR2 SYDVKM. The CDR3 sequence is CASNVWGLGAEAFF. In nucleotides, the CDR3 is TGTGCCAGCAACGTTTGGGGACTGGGGGCTGAAGCTTTCTTT.

This clone was found a few times. The genes are TRBV6-5 and TRBJ1-4, with D perhaps matching TRBD1 (5 bases). CDR3 length equals 14 residues. V lost 6 bases and J lost 4, with 12 bases in between. CDR1 MNHEY and CDR2 SVGAGI come from the germline V gene. CDR3 nucleotide sequence: TGTGCCAGCAGCTTCCAGGGCTATAATGAAAAACTGTTTTTT. This encodes CASSFQGYNEKLFF.

CDR3 coding DNA: TGTGCCAGTAGTATTCAGGGGGCAGGAGCCTATGGCTACACCTTC. Translation gives CASSIQGAGAYGYTF. J is TRBJ1-2 and V is TRBV19, with 8 bases lining up with TRBD1. The germline V gene has CDR1 LNHDA and CDR2 SQIVND (reference sequence). V was pared by 3 bases and J by 4 bases, with 7 bases of the junction left unmatched. The CDR3 covers 15 residues.

The chain has TRBV12-5 and TRBJ1-1; the match to TRBD1 covers 8 bases. The V gene's germline CDR1 is LGHNT and CDR2 FRNRAP. This CDR3 comprises 17 residues. Trimming took 0 bases from V and 0 from J; bases not matched to a gene: 6. CDR3 residues: CASGLVPGGSMNTEAFF. DNA for the CDR3: TGTGCTAGTGGTTTGGTCCCAGGGGGCAGCATGAACACTGAAGCTTTCTTT.

The gene calls are TRBV5-4 and TRBJ1-1, with TRBD1 identical over 8 bases. Germline V gene sequence: CDR1 SGHNT, CDR2 YYREEE (reference sequence). The CDR3 loop spans 16 amino acids. The J segment lost 5 bases and the V segment lost 5 bases, leaving 14 bases of the junction unmatched. CDR3 amino acids: CASSSFQGALWTEAFF. CDR3 DNA sequence: TGTGCCAGCAGTTCTTTCCAGGGGGCGCTTTGGACTGAAGCTTTCTTT.

The chain has TRBV7-2 and TRBJ1-1; a weak D match, TRBD1 (6 bases). CDR3 size: 13 residues. Germline V lookup: CDR1 SGHTA, CDR2 FQGNSA. With 5 bases removed from V and 3 bases from J, the gap between germline ends came to 10 bases. This CDR3 is CASSETGYTEAFF. The DNA of the CDR3 is TGTGCCAGCAGCGAAACAGGGTACACTGAAGCTTTCTTT.

This clone appeared once. The rearrangement joins TRBV7-2 to TRBJ2-7; D gene ambiguous. The CDR3 is 15 amino acids. CDR1 and CDR2 (germline): SGHTA, FQGNSA. V lost 5 bases, J lost 2 bases, and 16 bases lay in between. The CDR3 sequence is CASSPPPPVAYEQYF. CDR3 nucleotide sequence: TGTGCCAGCAGCCCCCCTCCGCCGGTGGCCTACGAGCAGTACTTC.

The V call is TRBV6-6, the J call TRBJ1-4; D perhaps matches TRBD1 (5 bases). The CDR3 consists of 16 residues. Trimming shortened V by 4 bases and J by 3 bases, and 15 bases separated the two germline ends. CDR1 and CDR2 (germline): MNHNY, SVGAGI (reference sequence). This CDR3 reads CASSWEGALANEKLFF. The CDR3 DNA is TGTGCCAGCAGTTGGGAAGGGGCGCTGGCTAATGAAAAACTGTTTTTT.

The chain combines TRBV27 with TRBJ2-7, with 8 bases fitting TRBD2. Per the germline V gene, CDR1 is MNHEY and CDR2 is SMNVEV (reference sequence). V dropped 8 bases and J dropped 3; count of bases not matched to a gene: 6. This CDR3 is built from 13 residues. The DNA of the CDR3 is TGTGCCAGCGCTGACCTAGCGGGCTACGAGCAGTACTTC. Translation: CASADLAGYEQYF.

This chain links TRBV4-1 with TRBJ2-7; D may be TRBD1 (6 bases). With 0 bases removed from V and 7 bases from J, the gap between germline ends came to 16 bases. Germline CDR1 reads MGHRA; CDR2 reads YSYEKL. The CDR3 sequence is 15 residues long. The CDR3 sequence: CASSQDQQGFWEQYF. The CDR3, as DNA: TGCGCCAGCAGCCAAGATCAACAGGGTTTCTGGGAGCAGTACTTC.

The chain couples TRBV27 to TRBJ2-3; 7 nucleotides align to TRBD2. This CDR3 contains 13 residues. Germline CDR1 reads MNHEY; CDR2 reads SMNVEV (reference sequence). Trimming took 5 bases from V and 11 from J; bases not matched to a gene: 10. CDR3 in DNA: TGTGCCAGCAGTCCAGGGCGGGAGATAAAGCAGTATTTT. Its protein is CASSPGREIKQYF.

The chain joins TRBV7-9 to TRBJ2-7, with D perhaps matching TRBD2 (6 bases). The CDR3 extends over 15 amino acids. Germline CDR1 reads SEHNR; CDR2 reads FQNEAQ (reference sequence). Trimming took 0 bases from V and 5 from J, leaving 14 bases between them. The CDR3 DNA reads as TGTGCCAGCAGCTTAGCCTCGACTAGAGGAAACGAGCAGTACTTC. Translating it yields CASSLASTRGNEQYF.

The V gene is TRBV5-1, the J gene TRBJ2-2; 8 positions agree with TRBD1. This CDR3 is 17 amino acids long. The V and J ends lost 0 bases and 0 bases, in that order; junction bases with no gene match: 4. Germline values: CDR1 SGHRS, CDR2 YFSETQ. CDR3 residues: CASSLAGTGTNTGELFF. The CDR3 DNA is TGCGCCAGCAGCTTGGCCGGGACAGGCACGAACACCGGGGAGCTGTTTTTT.

J is TRBJ1-2 and V is TRBV5-1, with 7 bases fitting TRBD1. The CDR3 runs to 14 residues. After removal of 0 bases from V and 8 bases from J, the junction contained 7 bases not matched to a gene. Germline CDR1 and CDR2: SGHRS and YFSETQ. CDR3 DNA: TGCGCCAGCAGCTTGGACACAGGGGCGGGCGGCTACACCTTC. Translated: CASSLDTGAGGYTF. Drawing the rest from reference TRBV5-1 and TRBJ1-2, the complete variable domain is KAGVTQTPRYLIKTRGQQVTLSCSPISGHRSVSWYQQTPGQGLQFLFEYFSETQRNKGNFPGRFSGRQFSNSRSEMNVSTLELGDSALYLCASSLDTGAGGYTFGSGTRLTVV.

The J gene is TRBJ1-2, the V gene TRBV28; maybe TRBD1 (6 bases). Germline lookup yields CDR1 MDHEN and CDR2 SYDVKM. With 9 bases removed from V and 1 base from J, the gap between germline ends came to 12 bases. This CDR3 spans 13 amino acids. CDR3 protein: CASRDTLNYGYTF. CDR3 nucleotide sequence: TGTGCCAGTAGGGACACACTTAACTATGGCTACACCTTC.

V usage is TRBV9 and J usage is TRBJ1-4; possibly TRBD1 for D (5 bases). This CDR3 has 16 amino acids. Per the germline V gene, CDR1 is SGDLS and CDR2 is YYNGEE. Trimming stripped 3 bases from V and 4 bases from J, with 16 bases between. The CDR3 here is CASSGPHAGGNEKLFF. DNA of the CDR3: TGTGCCAGCAGCGGGCCCCACGCCGGGGGTAATGAAAAACTGTTTTTT.

This sequence joins TRBV2 and TRBJ2-7, with D perhaps matching TRBD1 (6 bases). This CDR3 contains 13 residues. Germline loops: CDR1 SNHLY, CDR2 FYNNEI. Trimming removed 6 bases from V and 2 bases from J, with 11 bases in between. The CDR3 region has the DNA TGTGCCAGCAGGGAACAGGGCCCCTACGAGCAGTACTTC. Translated, it gives CASREQGPYEQYF.

The DNA of the CDR3 is TGTGCCTGGACTACTGACAGGGGCGGCGAGCAGTACTTC. This translates into CAWTTDRGGEQYF. J is TRBJ2-7 and V is TRBV30, with 8 positions matching TRBD1. This CDR3 comprises 13 residues. V trimming: 4 bases; J trimming: 6 bases; junction bases outside the gene matches: 8. CDR1 GTSNPN and CDR2 SVGIG come from the germline V gene (reference sequence).

V and J are TRBV30 and TRBJ1-5; perhaps TRBD1 as D (5 bases). Germline CDR1 GTSNPN, CDR2 SVGIG (reference sequence). V shed 3 bases and J shed 6 bases, with 18 bases lying between them. The CDR3 is made up of 15 amino acids. The CDR3 region is CAWSIGGAGGQPQHF. The CDR3 DNA is TGTGCCTGGAGCATAGGCGGGGCGGGTGGTCAGCCCCAGCATTTT.

This chain uses TRBV19 with TRBJ1-2; possibly TRBD1 for D (6 bases). The V gene's germline CDR1 is LNHDA and CDR2 SQIVND (reference sequence). Trimming took 5 bases from V and 5 from J, leaving 15 bases between them. This CDR3 region has 14 residues. Here the CDR3 DNA reads TGTGCCAGTAGTGGCGGACAGCGATTATATGGCTACACCTTC. This translates into CASSGGQRLYGYTF.

The chain recombines TRBV12-3 or TRBV12-4 with TRBJ1-1, with TRBD1 matching over 7 bases. This CDR3 spans 13 amino acids. Trimming at V came to 7 bases and at J to 4 bases, leaving 6 bases not matched to a gene. CDR3 coding DNA: TGTGCCAGCACCTTGACAGGGAGCACTGAAGCTTTCTTT. It translates to CASTLTGSTEAFF.

V and J are TRBV30 and TRBJ2-1; 9 positions match TRBD1. With 0 bases clipped from V and 8 bases from J, the junction kept 2 bases outside the gene matches. The CDR3 loop spans 13 amino acids. Germline CDR1 and CDR2: GTSNPN and SVGIG (reference sequence). The chain's CDR3 is CAWSVRQGDEQFF. For the CDR3, the DNA is TGTGCCTGGAGTGTGAGACAGGGGGATGAGCAGTTCTTC.

The chain uses TRBV5-1 and TRBJ1-1; tentatively, D is TRBD1 (6 bases). V shed 3 bases and J shed 7 bases, with 13 bases lying between them. The CDR3 covers 13 residues. CDR1 is SGHRS, CDR2 YFSETQ, per germline. The CDR3 sequence is CASSSRGSGEAFF. In DNA form, the CDR3 reads TGCGCCAGCAGCTCCAGGGGTTCGGGTGAAGCTTTCTTT. Based on the CDR3 plus reference TRBV5-1 and TRBJ1-1, the full variable domain is KAGVTQTPRYLIKTRGQQVTLSCSPISGHRSVSWYQQTPGQGLQFLFEYFSETQRNKGNFPGRFSGRQFSNSRSEMNVSTLELGDSALYLCASSSRGSGEAFFGQGTRLTVV.